One and the same sample provided the 8 T cell receptor beta chains below, sequenced in a study of control samples from healthy donors and cancer patients (dated by TCRdb to 2018 to 2021). The library was made by the immunoSEQ multiplex PCR assay. TCRdb retrieved this table from immuneACCESS and kept in-frame rearrangements only. Not all clones are present; in checked studies, unresolved V genes account for under half, and no reason is known for the remainder. Recorded for this sample are around 84,000 clones; 91% of them occurred a single time. The ten largest clones take up about a sixth of the sample. Material: blood. The receptors were gathered from a man aged 25-45 years in good health.

This clone has a single count. The CDR3: CASSPGQAVFYGYTF. The CDR3 nucleotides read TGCGCCAGCAGCCCTGGACAGGCCGTGTTCTATGGCTACACCTTC. The chain combines TRBV5-1 with TRBJ1-2, with 7 positions matching TRBD1. Germline assignment: CDR1 SGHRS and CDR2 YFSETQ. J gave up 4 bases and V 4 bases, and 10 bases lay outside the gene matches. CDR3 length: 15 amino acids.

The chain carries TRBV5-1 and TRBJ2-2; D gene uncertain. Trimming stripped 0 bases from V and 2 bases from J, with 8 bases between. Germline CDR1 and CDR2: SGHRS and YFSETQ. The CDR3 is 15 amino acids. Written as DNA, the CDR3 is TGCGCCAGCAGCTTGGAGGCAGATAACACCGGGGAGCTGTTTTTT. Its protein is CASSLEADNTGELFF. The full variable domain, completed using reference TRBV5-1 and TRBJ2-2, is KAGVTQTPRYLIKTRGQQVTLSCSPISGHRSVSWYQQTPGQGLQFLFEYFSETQRNKGNFPGRFSGRQFSNSRSEMNVSTLELGDSALYLCASSLEADNTGELFFGEGSRLTVL.

This chain joins TRBV4-3 and TRBJ1-6; D unresolved. Germline-derived CDR1 and CDR2 are LGHNA and YSLEER. There are 16 residues in the CDR3. Trimming left V 0 bases short and J 10 bases short, with 16 bases between. CDR3 in amino acids: CASSQDVGRGTSPLHF. The DNA for the CDR3 is TGCGCCAGCAGCCAAGACGTCGGACGGGGTACGTCACCCCTCCACTTT.

On this clone itself: The same CDR3 also results from other DNA sequences found in this sample. This sequence joins TRBV23-1 and TRBJ1-6; D remains ambiguous. TRBV23-1 belongs to the ORF category, with a function that is uncertain. CDR3 length equals 18 residues. V was clipped by 2 bases and J by 7 bases, with 21 bases between them. CDR3 DNA sequence: TGCGCCAGCAGTCAAGGCTCCTATCCGGGAATCCCCAATTCACCCCTCCACTTT. Its protein is CASSQGSYPGIPNSPLHF.

The chain uses TRBV5-1 and TRBJ2-2; 7 bases are shared with TRBD2. The trim removed 0 bases at V and 4 bases at J, leaving 6 bases unmatched. The CDR3 has 16 residues. The germline gives CDR1 SGHRS, CDR2 YFSETQ. As DNA, the CDR3 is TGCGCCAGCAGCTTGGAAGGCGGGAGAGTCACCGGGGAGCTGTTTTTT. Protein product: CASSLEGGRVTGELFF.

In this sample, this clone turned up once. The same CDR3 can be traced to other DNA sequences in this sample. The V call is TRBV18, the J call TRBJ2-5, with 13 nucleotides matching TRBD2. The germline V gene has CDR1 KGHSH and CDR2 LQKENI. The J segment lost 2 bases and the V segment lost 3 bases, leaving 3 bases of the junction unmatched. The CDR3 has 16 residues. In DNA form, the CDR3 reads TGTGCCAGCTCACCCGGACTAGCGGGAGTACAAGAGACCCAGTACTTC. Translation: CASSPGLAGVQETQYF.

The CDR3 DNA reads as TGTGCCAGCAGCCCCCGGACAGGTACAGATACGCAGTATTTT. This translates into CASSPRTGTDTQYF. The rearrangement links TRBV9 to TRBJ2-3; 7 nucleotides line up with TRBD1. CDR1 and CDR2 from the germline V gene are SGDLS and YYNGEE. J gave up 3 bases and V 4 bases, and 5 bases lay outside the gene matches. There are 14 residues in the CDR3. Supplemented by reference TRBV9 and TRBJ2-3, the full variable domain reads DSGVTQTPKHLITATGQRVTLRCSPRSGDLSVYWYQQSLDQGLQFLIQYYNGEERAKGNILERFSAQQFPDLHSELNLSSLELGDSALYFCASSPRTGTDTQYFGPGTRLTVL.

This clone came up once. The V gene is TRBV19, the J gene TRBJ2-6; D ambiguous. Germline loops: CDR1 LNHDA, CDR2 SQIVND (reference sequence). There are 15 residues in the CDR3. V lost 5 bases and J 0 bases, leaving 8 bases between the germline ends. The CDR3 coding sequence is TGTGCCAGTAGTCCTAGTAGCTCTGGGGCCAACGTCCTGACTTTC. This encodes CASSPSSSGANVLTF.